These 32 T cell receptor beta chains originate from one sample sequenced in a study of CD8 T cells in Susac syndrome. Reverse transcription used roughly 0.5 to 1 ug RNA and random hexamers. TCRdb re-analysed the immunoSEQ multiplex PCR reads in MiXCR, keeping a single row per CDR3 protein. The sample includes 100,000 or so distinct CDR3 sequences, roughly 96% of them seen just once. The material sequenced was CD8+ T cells from PBMCs. The receptor source for this set is a human donor with Susac syndrome.

This chain uses TRBV28 with TRBJ1-2; D may be TRBD1 (6 bases). This CDR3 is built from 13 residues. The ends were cut back, 4 bases at V and 7 bases at J, with 13 bases in the middle. Germline CDR1 and CDR2: MDHEN and SYDVKM. CDR3 coding DNA: TGTGCCAGCAGTTCGCTGACAGGTGGTGGCTACACCTTC. This sequence encodes CASSSLTGGGYTF.

The rearrangement joins TRBV5-1 to TRBJ2-7; tentatively, D is TRBD1 (6 bases). The V end was cut by 0 bases, the J end by 3 bases, with 10 bases between. CDR1 is SGHRS and CDR2 is YFSETQ in the germline V gene. CDR3 length: 14 residues. The chain's CDR3 is CASSLGTAGYEQYF. DNA of the CDR3: TGCGCCAGCAGCTTGGGGACAGCAGGCTACGAGCAGTACTTC. Full variable domain (rest looked up from reference TRBV5-1 and TRBJ2-7): KAGVTQTPRYLIKTRGQQVTLSCSPISGHRSVSWYQQTPGQGLQFLFEYFSETQRNKGNFPGRFSGRQFSNSRSEMNVSTLELGDSALYLCASSLGTAGYEQYFGPGTRLTVT.

The rearrangement uses TRBV2 and TRBJ2-5, with D unresolved. Trimming took off 0 bases at V and 4 bases at J, with 3 bases between the two ends. The CDR3 runs to 12 residues. Germline loops: CDR1 SNHLY, CDR2 FYNNEI. The CDR3: CASSEAVETQYF. In nucleotides, the CDR3 is TGTGCCAGCAGTGAAGCAGTAGAGACCCAGTACTTC.

This clonotype has only one observation. The chain joins TRBV13 to TRBJ2-7; D is unresolved. Germline CDR1 PRHDT, CDR2 FYEKMQ (reference sequence). The CDR3 is made up of 12 amino acids. The V end was cut by 5 bases, the J end by 2 bases, with 7 bases between. The CDR3 region is CASSQNTYEQYF. The CDR3 nucleotides are TGTGCCAGCAGCCAAAATACCTACGAGCAGTACTTC.

The chain has TRBV29-1 and TRBJ1-1, with D possibly being TRBD1 (5 bases). Germline lookup yields CDR1 SQVTM and CDR2 ANQGSEA. The V end lost 5 bases, the J end lost 6 bases, and 13 bases lay between the germline ends. The CDR3 is 12 amino acids. The CDR3 nucleotides are TGCAGCGTTTTGGGTGGGGACCCTGAAGCTTTCTTT. As protein: CSVLGGDPEAFF.

V is TRBV11-2 and J is TRBJ2-3; 12 nucleotides match TRBD2. The junction had 7 bases not matched to a gene; V was cut back by 7 bases and J by 5 bases. The CDR3 contains 15 residues. Germline V gives CDR1 SGHAT, CDR2 FQNNGV. CDR3 coding DNA: TGTGCCAGCAACCCTAGCGGGGGGGCTGGAGATACGCAGTATTTT. Amino acids: CASNPSGGAGDTQYF.

The chain has TRBV7-9 and TRBJ2-6; 7 positions match TRBD1. This CDR3 is built from 16 residues. Trimming removed 4 bases from V and 1 base from J; junction bases left unmatched: 4. The V gene's germline CDR1 is SEHNR and CDR2 FQNEAQ (reference sequence). DNA for the CDR3: TGTGCCAGCAGCTCGCACAGGGGTTCTGGGGCCAACGTCCTGACTTTC. It codes for CASSSHRGSGANVLTF.

The rearrangement links TRBV6-6 to TRBJ1-2, with a tentative D call TRBD1 (5 bases). V lost 0 bases and J lost 8, with 10 bases in between. From germline, CDR1 is MNHNY and CDR2 SVGAGI (reference sequence). The CDR3 totals 13 residues. In DNA, the CDR3 is TGTGCCAGCAGTTACTCGACGGGGCCGGGCTACACCTTC. It encodes CASSYSTGPGYTF.

The chain uses TRBV29-1 and TRBJ2-5; the D call may be TRBD1 or TRBD2 (5 bases each). Germline loops: CDR1 SQVTM, CDR2 ANQGSEA. The V gene lost 5 bases and the J gene lost 5 bases, with 12 bases spanning the gap. CDR3 length equals 12 residues. CDR3 DNA: TGCAGCGTTCCCGGGTGGGGGGAGACCCAGTACTTC. Translated, it gives CSVPGWGETQYF.

The chain recombines TRBV9 with TRBJ2-3; 7 bases match TRBD1. Germline V gene lookup returns CDR1 SGDLS and CDR2 YYNGEE. V dropped 2 bases and J dropped 1; count of bases not matched to a gene: 4. This CDR3 has 15 residues. CDR3 DNA: TGTGCCAGCAGCGTCACAGGGGCCCGCACAGATACGCAGTATTTT. Its protein product is CASSVTGARTDTQYF. Full variable domain (rest looked up from reference TRBV9 and TRBJ2-3): DSGVTQTPKHLITATGQRVTLRCSPRSGDLSVYWYQQSLDQGLQFLIQYYNGEERAKGNILERFSAQQFPDLHSELNLSSLELGDSALYFCASSVTGARTDTQYFGPGTRLTVL.

The genes are TRBV28 and TRBJ2-5; D remains unclear. The CDR3 has 13 amino acids. Germline V gene data show CDR1 as MDHEN and CDR2 as SYDVKM. Trimming cost V 7 bases and J 5 bases, with 14 bases left between them. The CDR3 nucleotides are TGTGCCAGCACCACTACCCCTCGGGAGACCCAGTACTTC. Its translation: CASTTTPRETQYF.

This clonotype was seen just once. The rearrangement links TRBV4-2 to TRBJ2-5, with 11 bases lining up with TRBD2. The trim removed 5 bases at V and 0 bases at J, leaving 14 bases unmatched. CDR3 length equals 19 residues. Per the germline V gene, CDR1 is LGHNA and CDR2 is YNFKEQ. The CDR3 sequence is CASSAYSGGAVSNQETQYF. CDR3 in DNA: TGTGCCAGCAGCGCCTATAGCGGGGGGGCGGTGAGTAACCAAGAGACCCAGTACTTC.

The rearrangement links TRBV9 to TRBJ2-7, with a possible D match to TRBD1 (6 bases). There are 14 residues in the CDR3. V lost 0 bases and J 2 bases, leaving 9 bases between the germline ends. Germline loops: CDR1 SGDLS, CDR2 YYNGEE. The CDR3 loop reads CASSVDAGAYEQYF. The CDR3 DNA follows: TGTGCCAGCAGCGTAGATGCAGGGGCCTACGAGCAGTACTTC.

V gene TRBV7-3 combines with J gene TRBJ1-1; D not resolved. This CDR3 has 13 amino acids. From germline, CDR1 is SGHTA and CDR2 FQGTGA. V lost 4 bases, J lost 1 base, and 7 bases lay in between. Here the CDR3 DNA reads TGTGCCAGCAGCTGGCAGTCGAACACTGAAGCTTTCTTT. This gives the protein CASSWQSNTEAFF.

The V and J genes are TRBV29-1 and TRBJ2-2, with a possible D match to TRBD2 (5 bases). Germline V gene lookup returns CDR1 SQVTM and CDR2 ANQGSEA. Trimming left V 5 bases short and J 1 base short, with 8 bases between. The CDR3 spans 13 residues. The CDR3 sequence: CSVQAENTGELFF. DNA for the CDR3: TGCAGCGTTCAAGCGGAGAACACCGGGGAGCTGTTTTTT.

DNA for the CDR3: TGCAGTGCCGACACATCAAACACCTACGAGCAGTACTTC. This translates into CSADTSNTYEQYF. The chain is built from TRBV20-1 and TRBJ2-7; D is uncertain. The germline V gene has CDR1 DFQATT and CDR2 SNEGSKA (reference sequence). V lost 6 bases to trimming and J lost 2 bases, with 14 bases between them. CDR3 length equals 13 residues.

This chain joins TRBV14 and TRBJ2-5, with D perhaps TRBD2 (6 bases). This CDR3 region has 14 residues. CDR1 and CDR2 (germline): SGHDN, FVKESK. The V and J ends lost 4 bases and 2 bases respectively, with 11 bases between them. The CDR3 is CASSRVGGQETQYF. The CDR3 DNA follows: TGTGCCAGCAGCCGGGTCGGGGGACAAGAGACCCAGTACTTC.

The chain combines TRBV29-1 with TRBJ2-7; 10 nucleotides agree with TRBD1. Germline V gene data show CDR1 as SQVTM and CDR2 as ANQGSEA. There are 13 residues in the CDR3. Trimming took 6 bases from V and 3 from J; bases not matched to a gene: 5. The CDR3 bases are TGCAGCGTGGGGGGGGACAGGGGCTACGAGCAGTACTTC. This gives the protein CSVGGDRGYEQYF.

This chain joins TRBV7-9 and TRBJ2-7; TRBD1 aligns across 10 bases. Germline-derived CDR1 and CDR2 are SEHNR and FQNEAQ (reference sequence). CDR3 length: 14 residues. With V trimmed by 5 bases and J by 4 bases, 5 bases remained unmatched. CDR3 bases: TGTGCCAGCAGCGCGGGACAGGGGAAGTACGAGCAGTACTTC. Translation gives CASSAGQGKYEQYF.

The chain couples TRBV2 to TRBJ2-7; 15 nucleotides align to TRBD2. V was clipped by 6 bases and J by 6 bases; unmatched bases: 3. The germline gives CDR1 SNHLY, CDR2 FYNNEI. The CDR3 has 14 amino acids. CDR3 sequence: CASSGLAGGSEQYF. The CDR3, as DNA: TGTGCCAGCAGCGGACTAGCGGGAGGGTCCGAGCAGTACTTC.

The chain uses TRBV29-1 and TRBJ2-1; D is perhaps TRBD1 (6 bases). V was trimmed by 5 bases and J by 3 bases, leaving 14 bases between them. CDR1 and CDR2 from the germline V gene are SQVTM and ANQGSEA. CDR3 size: 14 residues. This CDR3 is CSVTEFRGYNEQFF. The CDR3, as DNA: TGCAGCGTTACAGAATTCAGGGGCTACAATGAGCAGTTCTTC.

V and J are TRBV27 and TRBJ2-5; 7 nucleotides match TRBD2. Per the germline V gene, CDR1 is MNHEY and CDR2 is SMNVEV (reference sequence). The CDR3 sequence is 15 residues long. J gave up 5 bases and V 3 bases, and 9 bases lay outside the gene matches. In DNA, the CDR3 is TGTGCCAGCAGTTTTCAAGCGGGGAGTCGGGAGACCCAGTACTTC. This sequence encodes CASSFQAGSRETQYF.

V usage is TRBV14 and J usage is TRBJ2-7, with TRBD2 matching 10 bases. With V trimmed by 4 bases and J by 5 bases, 5 bases remained unmatched. Germline CDR1 reads SGHDN; CDR2 reads FVKESK. The CDR3 covers 14 residues. The CDR3 DNA reads TGTGCCAGCAGCCCGCTAGCGGGAGTAAACGAGCAGTACTTC. Translated: CASSPLAGVNEQYF.

The chain recombines TRBV20-1 with TRBJ2-1; TRBD2 aligns across 12 bases. With 3 bases clipped from V and 2 bases from J, the junction kept 8 bases outside the gene matches. The CDR3 sequence is 17 residues long. CDR1 DFQATT and CDR2 SNEGSKA come from the germline V gene (reference sequence). In DNA, the CDR3 is TGCAGTGCTAGGGAGCTAGCGGGGGGGCCGACCTACAATGAGCAGTTCTTC. It encodes CSARELAGGPTYNEQFF.

V is TRBV4-1 and J is TRBJ1-1; D remains unclear. The CDR3 spans 14 residues. Trimming took off 5 bases at V and 0 bases at J, with 10 bases between the two ends. From germline, CDR1 is MGHRA and CDR2 YSYEKL. In DNA, the CDR3 is TGCGCCAGCAGCTTTCAGGAGATGAACACTGAAGCTTTCTTT. Translation: CASSFQEMNTEAFF.

V and J are TRBV9 and TRBJ1-2; 7 nucleotides line up with TRBD1. CDR1 is SGDLS and CDR2 is YYNGEE in the germline V gene. The CDR3 consists of 12 residues. The V segment lost 3 bases and the J segment 8 bases; nucleotides outside the gene matches: 4. The DNA of the CDR3 is TGTGCCAGCAGCGCTAAGGGACAGGGCTACACCTTC. It encodes CASSAKGQGYTF. Full variable domain (rest looked up from reference TRBV9 and TRBJ1-2): DSGVTQTPKHLITATGQRVTLRCSPRSGDLSVYWYQQSLDQGLQFLIQYYNGEERAKGNILERFSAQQFPDLHSELNLSSLELGDSALYFCASSAKGQGYTFGSGTRLTVV.

The rearrangement links TRBV9 to TRBJ2-1; D gene unclear. This CDR3 is 11 amino acids long. Between the trimmed V and J ends, which lost 4 bases and 8 bases, there was a span of 7 bases. Germline V gene sequence: CDR1 SGDLS, CDR2 YYNGEE. CDR3 region: CASSPVDEQFF. The DNA for the CDR3 is TGTGCCAGCAGCCCCGTGGATGAGCAGTTCTTC. The variable domain in full, completed from reference TRBV9 and TRBJ2-1, reads DSGVTQTPKHLITATGQRVTLRCSPRSGDLSVYWYQQSLDQGLQFLIQYYNGEERAKGNILERFSAQQFPDLHSELNLSSLELGDSALYFCASSPVDEQFFGPGTRLTVL.

The J gene is TRBJ1-2, the V gene TRBV6-5; D gene uncertain. In germline, CDR1 is MNHEY, CDR2 SVGAGI. The CDR3 has 12 residues. The CDR3 DNA reads TGTGCGTGCCGAGGGCTTAGGGATGGCTACACCTTC. Amino acid sequence: CACRGLRDGYTF.

V and J are TRBV11-2 and TRBJ2-5; D may correspond to TRBD1 or TRBD2 (5 bases each). Germline CDR1 and CDR2: SGHAT and FQNNGV. The V gene lost 7 bases and the J gene lost 2 bases, with 11 bases spanning the gap. The CDR3 has 13 residues. The CDR3 loop reads CASKTGGQETQYF. CDR3 DNA: TGTGCCAGCAAGACTGGGGGTCAAGAGACCCAGTACTTC.

This sequence joins TRBV28 and TRBJ1-5; D is possibly TRBD1 (5 bases). Trimming took off 2 bases at V and 3 bases at J, with 11 bases between the two ends. This CDR3 comprises 15 residues. Germline assignment: CDR1 MDHEN and CDR2 SYDVKM. The CDR3 protein is CASSLGGAFNQPQHF. The DNA for the CDR3 is TGTGCCAGCAGTTTAGGCGGGGCTTTCAATCAGCCCCAGCATTTT.

The V call is TRBV12-3 or TRBV12-4, the J call TRBJ1-4; 8 nucleotides match TRBD1. This CDR3 region has 12 residues. J was trimmed by 8 bases and V by 8 bases; bases with no gene match: 4. DNA of the CDR3: TGTGCCAGCGGGACAGGCGGGGAAAAACTGTTTTTT. Its translation: CASGTGGEKLFF.

The chain joins TRBV18 to TRBJ2-2, with a weak D call TRBD1 (5 bases). V dropped 0 bases and J dropped 6 bases, with 11 bases sitting between them. The CDR3 extends over 15 amino acids. Germline V gives CDR1 KGHSH, CDR2 LQKENI. The CDR3 loop is CASSPPPLTAGELFF. The CDR3 DNA reads as TGTGCCAGCTCACCACCTCCCTTGACAGCCGGGGAGCTGTTTTTT.